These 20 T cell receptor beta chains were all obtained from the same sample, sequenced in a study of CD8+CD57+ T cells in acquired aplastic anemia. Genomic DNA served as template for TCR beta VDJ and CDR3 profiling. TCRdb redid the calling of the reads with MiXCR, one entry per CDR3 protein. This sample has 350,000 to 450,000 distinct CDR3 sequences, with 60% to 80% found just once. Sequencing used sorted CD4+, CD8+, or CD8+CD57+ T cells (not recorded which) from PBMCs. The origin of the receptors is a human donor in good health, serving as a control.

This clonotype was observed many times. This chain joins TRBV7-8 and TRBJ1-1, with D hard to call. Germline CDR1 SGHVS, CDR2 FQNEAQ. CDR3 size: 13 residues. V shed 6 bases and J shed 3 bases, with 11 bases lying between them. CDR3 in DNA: TGTGCCAGCAGTCGCTCGAGGGACACTGAAGCTTTCTTT. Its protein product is CASSRSRDTEAFF.

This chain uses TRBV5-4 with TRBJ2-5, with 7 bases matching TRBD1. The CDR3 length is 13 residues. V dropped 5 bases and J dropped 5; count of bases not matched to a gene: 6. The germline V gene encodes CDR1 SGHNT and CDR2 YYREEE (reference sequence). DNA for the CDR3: TGTGCCAGCAGTTTTGACAGGGTGGAGACCCAGTACTTC. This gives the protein CASSFDRVETQYF. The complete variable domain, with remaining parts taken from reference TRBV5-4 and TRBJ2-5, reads ETGVTQSPTHLIKTRGQQVTLRCSSQSGHNTVSWYQQALGQGPQFIFQYYREEENGRGNFPPRFSGLQFPNYSSELNVNALELDDSALYLCASSFDRVETQYFGPGTRLLVL.

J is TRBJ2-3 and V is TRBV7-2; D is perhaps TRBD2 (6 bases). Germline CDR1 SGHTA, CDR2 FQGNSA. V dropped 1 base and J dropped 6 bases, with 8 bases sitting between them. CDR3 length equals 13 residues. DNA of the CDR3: TGTGCCAGCAGCTTAGAGCGGGTGGATACGCAGTATTTT. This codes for CASSLERVDTQYF.

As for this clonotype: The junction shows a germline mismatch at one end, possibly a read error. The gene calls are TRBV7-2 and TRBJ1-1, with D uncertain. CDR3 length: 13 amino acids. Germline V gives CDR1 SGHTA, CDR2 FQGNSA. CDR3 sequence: CASSSANTAEPFF. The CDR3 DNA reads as TGTGCCAGCAGCTCCGCCAACACCGCTGAGCCTTTTTTT. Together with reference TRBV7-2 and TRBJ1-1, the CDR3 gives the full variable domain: GAGVSQSPSNKVTEKGKDVELRCDPISGHTALYWYRQSLGQGLEFLIYFQGNSAPDKSGLPSDRFSAERTGGSVSTLTIQRTQQEDSAVYLCASSSANTAEPFFGQGTRLTVV.

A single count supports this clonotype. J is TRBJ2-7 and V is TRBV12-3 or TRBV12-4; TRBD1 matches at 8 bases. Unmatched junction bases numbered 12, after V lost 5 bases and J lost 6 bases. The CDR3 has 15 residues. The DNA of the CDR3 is TGTGCCAGCAGTCCCCCTTGGACAGGGTCGAGCGAGCAGTACTTC. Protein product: CASSPPWTGSSEQYF.

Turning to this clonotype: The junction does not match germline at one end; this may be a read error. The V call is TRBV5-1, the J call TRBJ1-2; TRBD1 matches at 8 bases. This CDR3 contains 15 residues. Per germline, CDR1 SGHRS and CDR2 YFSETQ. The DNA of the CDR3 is TGTGCCGGCTCAAACAGGCAGGGGGCCATCTATGGCTACACCTTC. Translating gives CAGSNRQGAIYGYTF.

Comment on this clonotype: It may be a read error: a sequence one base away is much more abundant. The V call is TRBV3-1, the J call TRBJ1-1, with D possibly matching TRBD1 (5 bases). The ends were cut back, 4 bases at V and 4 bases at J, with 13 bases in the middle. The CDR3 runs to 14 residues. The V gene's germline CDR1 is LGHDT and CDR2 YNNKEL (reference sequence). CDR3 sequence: CASSRREGTTEAFF. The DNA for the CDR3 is TGTGCCAGCAGCCGCAGGGAGGGAACCACTGAAGCTTTCTTT.

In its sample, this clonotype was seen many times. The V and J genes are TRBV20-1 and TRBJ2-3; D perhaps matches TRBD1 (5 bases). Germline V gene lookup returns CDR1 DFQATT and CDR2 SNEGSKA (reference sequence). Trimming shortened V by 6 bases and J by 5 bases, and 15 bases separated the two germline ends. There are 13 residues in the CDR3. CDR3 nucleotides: TGCAGTGCGACAGACCCCCGGAAAGATACGCAGTATTTT. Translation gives CSATDPRKDTQYF.

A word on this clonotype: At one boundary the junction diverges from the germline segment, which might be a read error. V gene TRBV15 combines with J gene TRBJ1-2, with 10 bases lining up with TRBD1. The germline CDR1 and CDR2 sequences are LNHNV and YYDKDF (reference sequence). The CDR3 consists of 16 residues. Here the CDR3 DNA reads TGTGCCAGCAGCACAACCCCGGGACAGGGGAAGTATGGCTACACCTTC. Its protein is CASSTTPGQGKYGYTF. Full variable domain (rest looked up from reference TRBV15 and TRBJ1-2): DAMVIQNPRYQVTQFGKPVTLSCSQTLNHNVMYWYQQKSSQAPKLLFHYYDKDFNNEADTPDNFQSRRPNTSFCFLDIRSPGLGDTAMYLCASSTTPGQGKYGYTFGSGTRLTVV.

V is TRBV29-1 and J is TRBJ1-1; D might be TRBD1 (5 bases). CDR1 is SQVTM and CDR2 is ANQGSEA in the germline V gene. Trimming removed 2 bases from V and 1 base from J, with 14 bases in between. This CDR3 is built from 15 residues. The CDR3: CSVERQGRANTEAFF. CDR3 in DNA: TGCAGCGTTGAACGTCAGGGCAGGGCGAACACTGAAGCTTTCTTT.

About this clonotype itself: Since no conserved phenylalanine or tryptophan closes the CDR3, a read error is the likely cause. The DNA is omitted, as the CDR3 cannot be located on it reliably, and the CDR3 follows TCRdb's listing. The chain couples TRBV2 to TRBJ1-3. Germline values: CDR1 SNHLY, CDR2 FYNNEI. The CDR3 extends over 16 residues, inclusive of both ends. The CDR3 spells CASTLAGVETQNFGYV.

The CDR3 here is CASSLSAGNTDEQFF. The CDR3 DNA is TGCGCCAGCAGCTTGTCCGCGGGCAACACGGATGAGCAGTTCTTC. The genes are TRBV5-1 and TRBJ2-1; D is perhaps TRBD2 (5 bases). The CDR3 is 15 residues long. The germline V gene encodes CDR1 SGHRS and CDR2 YFSETQ. V lost 1 base, J lost 8 bases, and 16 bases lay in between.

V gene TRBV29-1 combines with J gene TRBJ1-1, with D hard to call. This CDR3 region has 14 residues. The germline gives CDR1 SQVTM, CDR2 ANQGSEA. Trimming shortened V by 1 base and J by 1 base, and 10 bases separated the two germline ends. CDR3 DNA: TGCAGCGTTGAAGGCAGATCACGGAACACTGAAGCTTTCTTT. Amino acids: CSVEGRSRNTEAFF.

The CDR3 DNA sequence: TGTGCCAGCAGCGTAGGCCAAATAGAGTTACCCCTCCACTTT. Translating it yields CASSVGQIELPLHF. The rearrangement links TRBV7-4 to TRBJ1-6; no clear D. The ends were cut back, 5 bases at V and 12 bases at J, with 17 bases in the middle. The CDR3 totals 14 residues. In germline, CDR1 is SGHVT, CDR2 SQSDAQ.

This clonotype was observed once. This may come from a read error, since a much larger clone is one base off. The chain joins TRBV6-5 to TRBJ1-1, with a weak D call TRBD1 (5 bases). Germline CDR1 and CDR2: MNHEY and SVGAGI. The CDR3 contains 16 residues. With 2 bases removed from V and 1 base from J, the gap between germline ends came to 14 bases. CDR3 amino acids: CASSYLRVGGNTEAFF. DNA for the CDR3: TGTGCCAGCAGTTACCTTAGAGTCGGGGGGAACACTGAAGCTTTCTTT.

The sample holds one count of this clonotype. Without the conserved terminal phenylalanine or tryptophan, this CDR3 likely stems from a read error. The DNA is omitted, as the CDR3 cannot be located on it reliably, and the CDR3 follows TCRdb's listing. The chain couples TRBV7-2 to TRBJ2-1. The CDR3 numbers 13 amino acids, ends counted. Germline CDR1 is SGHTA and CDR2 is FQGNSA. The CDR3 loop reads CASSERRNQETQY.

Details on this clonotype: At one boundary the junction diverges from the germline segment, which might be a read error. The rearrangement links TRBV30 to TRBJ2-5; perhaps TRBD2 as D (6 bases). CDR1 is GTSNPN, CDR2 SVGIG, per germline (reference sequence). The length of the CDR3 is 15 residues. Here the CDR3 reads CTWSSGRSIAETQYF. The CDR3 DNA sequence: TGTACCTGGAGTAGTGGGAGGAGCATAGCGGAGACCCAGTACTTC.

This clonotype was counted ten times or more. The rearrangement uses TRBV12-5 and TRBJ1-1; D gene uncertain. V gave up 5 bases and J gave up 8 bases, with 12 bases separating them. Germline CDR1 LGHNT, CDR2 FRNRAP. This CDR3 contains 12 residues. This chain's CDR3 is CASGLGEREAFF. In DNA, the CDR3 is TGTGCTAGTGGTCTCGGCGAACGAGAAGCTTTCTTT.

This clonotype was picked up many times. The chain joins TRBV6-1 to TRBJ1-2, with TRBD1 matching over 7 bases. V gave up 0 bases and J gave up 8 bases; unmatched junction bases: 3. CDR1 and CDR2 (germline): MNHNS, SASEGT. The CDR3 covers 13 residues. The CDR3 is CASSEAQGEGYTF. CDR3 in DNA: TGTGCCAGCAGTGAAGCCCAGGGGGAAGGCTACACCTTC.

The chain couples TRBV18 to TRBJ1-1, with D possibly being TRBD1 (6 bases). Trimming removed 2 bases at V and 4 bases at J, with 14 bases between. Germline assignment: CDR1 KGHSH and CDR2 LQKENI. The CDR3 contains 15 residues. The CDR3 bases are TGTGCCAGCTCACCATTCAGGGGAGAGGCCACTGAAGCTTTCTTT. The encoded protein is CASSPFRGEATEAFF.